This is a list of T cell receptor beta chains from one sample in a study of T cell repertoires in aging, cancer and after chemotherapy. TCRdb re-called the multiplex PCR reads through MiXCR, storing one row per CDR3 protein. The sample includes just under 10,000 distinct CDR3 sequences, 30% to 35% seen only once; the top ten take 2.8%. The material sequenced was blood. Receptor source: a human donor in good health. Each CDR3 is given with its conserved first and last residue. A D gene is named only where the DNA matches it firmly. The listing skips clone size in some rows; elsewhere it reads once, few, many or a size class.

D gene,V gene,clone size,J gene,CDR3 DNA,CDR3 protein
TRBD1,TRBV6-6,-,TRBJ1-2,TGTGCCAGCGGTCTAAAGACAGGGGGTCGGGATGGCTACACCTTC,CASGLKTGGRDGYTF
-,TRBV11-3,few,TRBJ2-7,TGTGCCAGCAGCTTGGGCTGGCAGGACCGAAGAACAGGACGAGCCGAGCAGTACTTC,CASSLGWQDRRTGRAEQYF
-,TRBV7-9,-,TRBJ2-7,TGTGCCAGCAGCCAGATACGAGGGCAGTACTTC,CASSQIRGQYF
-,TRBV19,few,TRBJ2-3,TGTGCCAGTAGTCCGGACACCCACACAGATACGCAGTATTTT,CASSPDTHTDTQYF
TRBD2,TRBV6-4,-,TRBJ2-1,TGTGCCAGCAGTGACCTGGGGACTAGCGGGGTTAATGAGCAGTTCTTC,CASSDLGTSGVNEQFF
-,TRBV5-5,-,TRBJ2-7,TGTGCCAGCAGCTCCGGACGGGATACCTACGAGCAGTACTTC,CASSSGRDTYEQYF
TRBD1,TRBV14,few,TRBJ2-1,TGTGCCAGCAGCCCGAGGACAGGGGGGGTGACACGGCGCTACAATGAGCAGTTCTTC,CASSPRTGGVTRRYNEQFF
TRBD2,TRBV10-3,-,TRBJ2-1,TGTGCCATCAGTGAGTCTAGCGGGAGGGAGCAGTTCTTC,CAISESSGREQFF
-,TRBV27,-,TRBJ1-1,TGTGCCAGCAGTTTTGGGAGTTCGGACACTGAAGCTTTCTTT,CASSFGSSDTEAFF
-,TRBV19,-,TRBJ1-6,TGTGCCAGTAGTATTCTCAGGGTAGACTCACCCCTCCACTTT,CASSILRVDSPLHF
-,TRBV12-3/TRBV12-4,few,TRBJ2-3,TGTGCCAGCAGTTACAGCCCGGGGCGGGGTGCAGATACGCAGTATTTT,CASSYSPGRGADTQYF
TRBD2,TRBV5-6,few,TRBJ2-5,TGTGCCAGCAGCTTGGGGACTAGCGGGAGAGAGACCCAGTACTTC,CASSLGTSGRETQYF
-,TRBV10-3,-,TRBJ2-1,TGTGCCACATCGGGGGCTAGCGGAAACAATGAGCAGTTCTTC,CATSGASGNNEQFF
-,TRBV19,-,TRBJ2-7,TGTGCCAGTAGTCCCCCCCGGGGACGCGCCTACGAGCAGTACTTC,CASSPPRGRAYEQYF
-,TRBV30,few,TRBJ2-7,TGTGCCTGGAGTGTACGGCCAGACTATTCCTACGAGCAGTACTTC,CAWSVRPDYSYEQYF
-,TRBV29-1,medium-sized,TRBJ2-5,TGCAGCGTTGAATCTAGCCGAGAGACCCAGTACTTC,CSVESSRETQYF
-,TRBV6-1,few,TRBJ2-1,TGTGCCAGCAGTGAAGCCGTCGGCCCTTTGTACAATGAGCAGTTCTTC,CASSEAVGPLYNEQFF
-,TRBV19,-,TRBJ1-1,TGTGCCAGTAGTCGGTACCACCGGGACGGTCAGATGAACACTGAAGCTTTCTTT,CASSRYHRDGQMNTEAFF
TRBD2,TRBV6-5,few,TRBJ2-7,TGTGCCAGCAGTTACTCGATTAGCGGGGAATACGAGCAGTACTTC,CASSYSISGEYEQYF
-,TRBV11-3,medium-sized,TRBJ2-3,TGTGCCAGCAGCGGGCGGACGGCGGGTGATACGCAGTATTTT,CASSGRTAGDTQYF
-,TRBV6-4,-,TRBJ2-5,TGTGCCAGGGTAGAACACCCGGGACAACAGCGTACCCAGTACTTC,CARVEHPGQQRTQYF
-,TRBV4-3,-,TRBJ2-5,TGCGCCAGCAGTCAAGATAGTGCTAACCAAGAGACCCAGTACTTC,CASSQDSANQETQYF
-,TRBV4-2,-,TRBJ2-1,TGTGCCAGCAGCCAAGTCTCCCTTCCGGGAGAATTCGATAGGGATGAGCAGTTCTTC,CASSQVSLPGEFDRDEQFF
TRBD1,TRBV6-2/TRBV6-3,-,TRBJ2-5,TGTGCCAGCAGACGACTGACAGGGGGGGGAGAGACCCAGTACTTC,CASRRLTGGGETQYF
-,TRBV19,few,TRBJ1-5,TGTGCCAGTACGAGGGGGGCGCGTCAGCCCCAGCATTTT,CASTRGARQPQHF
TRBD2,TRBV11-3,once,TRBJ2-1,TGTGCCAGCAGCTCCTCTAGCGGGATTTACTACAATGAGCAGTTCTTC,CASSSSSGIYYNEQFF
TRBD1,TRBV27,-,TRBJ1-6,TGTGCCAGCAGTTCCGGGACAGGGGCGAGCTCCTATAATTCACCCCTCCACTTT,CASSSGTGASSYNSPLHF
TRBD1,TRBV19,-,TRBJ1-1,TGTGCCAGTACCCTAACAGGGGGAGGGACTGAAGCTTTCTTT,CASTLTGGGTEAFF
-,TRBV5-4,-,TRBJ1-2,TGTGCCAGCAGCTGGCTCCGGGGATTGAACTATGGCTACACCTTC,CASSWLRGLNYGYTF
TRBD1,TRBV11-3,-,TRBJ1-1,TGTGCCAGCAGCTTTCAGGGGGACACTGAAGCTTTCTTT,CASSFQGDTEAFF
-,TRBV19,-,TRBJ1-4,TGTGCCAGTACAAGGTCCAGAGGAACTAATGAAAAACTGTTTTTT,CASTRSRGTNEKLFF
TRBD1,TRBV6-5,-,TRBJ1-1,TGTGCCAGCAGTTCTGGGGACAGGGGGAGGACGGTGGCTTTCTTT,CASSSGDRGRTVAFF
-,TRBV7-4,medium-sized,TRBJ1-4,TGTGCCAGCAGCTTAGCGGAAATCTTTAGGGCGAAACTGTTTTTT,CASSLAEIFRAKLFF
-,TRBV24-1,few,TRBJ2-7,TGTGCCACCAGCGGGGGTCCCCCTCTCTACGAGCAGTACTTC,CATSGGPPLYEQYF
-,TRBV18,-,TRBJ2-5,TGTGCCAGCTCCCTTTCGGGACCATCCATAGAGACCCAGTACTTC,CASSLSGPSIETQYF
TRBD2,TRBV5-6,few,TRBJ2-5,TGTGCCAGCAGCTTGGGACTAGCGGACCAAGAGACCCAGTACTTC,CASSLGLADQETQYF
-,TRBV11-3,few,TRBJ1-3,TGTGCCAGCAGCTCGCTCTCGGGGAGTGGAAACACCATATATTTT,CASSSLSGSGNTIYF
TRBD2,TRBV11-3,medium-sized,TRBJ2-1,TGTGCCAGCAGCTCGAGCCCGAATATGGGACTAGCGGGATACAATGAGCAGTTCTTC,CASSSSPNMGLAGYNEQFF
TRBD1,TRBV29-1,-,TRBJ1-5,TGCAGCGCTGCGACAGGGGGGGCTGTAAATAGCAATCAGCCCCAGCATTTT,CSAATGGAVNSNQPQHF
-,TRBV6-2/TRBV6-3,-,TRBJ2-2,TGTGCCAGCAGGCCAGGGGGGGACACCGGGGAGCTGTTTTTT,CASRPGGDTGELFF
-,TRBV19,-,TRBJ2-1,TGTGCCAGTATGAGAGGGGGGCCTTCGGGTGAGCAGTTCTTC,CASMRGGPSGEQFF
-,TRBV27,medium-sized,TRBJ2-7,TGTGCCAGCACCCTGCGGCAGGGGAGGGACGAGCAGTACTTC,CASTLRQGRDEQYF